The clone carrying this TCR beta chain was counted a few times. No antigen is known for it. Produced via immunoSEQ multiplex PCR; TCRdb's table is partial and in-frame only. The sample has tens of thousands of clones; roughly 79% are singletons. This entry comes from a study of a mutant IDH1 vaccine in newly diagnosed glioma. Across the study: Patients were started on vaccination 4-6 weeks after radiotherapy alone, or with temozolomide cycles. Participants attended visit V12, the safety follow-up, at week 35, and then attended visit V13 at week 47. Among treated patients, roughly 60% were male and about 40% female, and mean age was approximately 43 years.

This CDR3 comprises 13 residues. Germline V gene lookup returns CDR1 MNHNY and CDR2 SVGAGI (reference sequence). V lost 7 bases, J lost 3 bases, and 10 bases lay in between. Time point described: week 35, safety follow-up. Every vaccination contained 300 ug of the mutant IDH1 20-mer peptide and was paired with topical imiquimod. There were eight vaccinations for patients, given in weeks 1, 3, 5, 7, 11, 15, 19 and 23. Sample: PBMCs, taken from a glioma patient whose treatment included an IDH1 peptide vaccine. The receptor comes from a man aged 35 to 55 with glioma. The V and J genes are TRBV6-6 and TRBJ1-3, with a possible D match to TRBD1 (6 bases). CDR3 bases: TGTGCCAGCACCCAGGGGATTGGAAACACCATATATTTT. Its protein is CASTQGIGNTIYF.